The 3 T cell receptor beta chains reported below all come from one sample, sequenced in a study of cytomegalovirus exposure and HLA in healthy donors (dated by TCRdb to about 2017). Library preparation was by the immunoSEQ multiplex PCR assay. A mixture of 60 forward primers for TCR Vbeta segments and 13 reverse primers for TCR Jbeta segments was used in the multiplex PCR. What TCRdb holds here is the immuneACCESS table cut down to in-frame rearrangements. Part of the clones is not present; checked against another copy, under half of the missing clones reflect an unresolved V gene, and the others are unexplained. The sample table holds under 200,000 clones, of which roughly four fifths were seen once. The leading ten clones occupy about 1.8% of the sample. The sample taken for sequencing was PBMCs. All receptors derive from a woman in her late teens or twenties in good health and CMV-seronegative.

V and J are TRBV11-2 and TRBJ2-3, with TRBD2 as a possible D gene (6 bases). Trimming removed 0 bases at V and 8 bases at J, with 27 bases between. The CDR3 has 19 amino acids. Germline lookup yields CDR1 SGHAT and CDR2 FQNNGV. This CDR3 is CASSLDRAVGTRAGGTQYF. The CDR3 nucleotides are TGTGCCAGCAGCTTAGATCGGGCCGTTGGGACTCGAGCCGGTGGTACGCAGTATTTT.

The V gene is TRBV6-6, the J gene TRBJ1-1; 9 positions match TRBD1. The CDR3 spans 15 residues. Germline assignment: CDR1 MNHNY and CDR2 SVGAGI (reference sequence). After removal of 5 bases from V and 1 base from J, the junction contained 5 bases not matched to a gene. The CDR3 DNA reads TGTGCCAGCAGTCCTCCGGGACAGGGGAACACTGAAGCTTTCTTT. Protein product: CASSPPGQGNTEAFF.

The chain has TRBV10-3 and TRBJ1-5; D not resolved. Per germline, CDR1 ENHRY and CDR2 SYGVKD. The CDR3 is 13 residues long. The V end lost 4 bases, the J end lost 6 bases, and 10 bases lay between the germline ends. CDR3 coding DNA: TGTGCCATCAGTGTGGAGGTGGGTCAGCCCCAGCATTTT. As protein: CAISVEVGQPQHF.